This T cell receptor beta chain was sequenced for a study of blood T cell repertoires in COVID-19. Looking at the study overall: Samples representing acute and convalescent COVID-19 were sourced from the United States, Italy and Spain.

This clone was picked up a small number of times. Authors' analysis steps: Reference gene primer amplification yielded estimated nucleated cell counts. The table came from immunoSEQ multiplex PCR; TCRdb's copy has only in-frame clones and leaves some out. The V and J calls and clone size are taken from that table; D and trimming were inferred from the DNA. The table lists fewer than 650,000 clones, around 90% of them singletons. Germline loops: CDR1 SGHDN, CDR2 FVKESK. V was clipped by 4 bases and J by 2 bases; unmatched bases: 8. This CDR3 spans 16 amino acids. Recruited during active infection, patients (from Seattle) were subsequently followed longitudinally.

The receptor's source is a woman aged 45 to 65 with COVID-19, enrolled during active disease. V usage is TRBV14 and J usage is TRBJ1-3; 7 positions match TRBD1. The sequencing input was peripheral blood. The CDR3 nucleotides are TGTGCCAGCAGCCGAGACAGGGTCGCGGCTGGAAACACCATATATTTT. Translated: CASSRDRVAAGNTIYF.